The clone carrying this TCR beta chain was picked up a small number of times. Its antigen is not known. The length of the CDR3 is 19 residues. Germline assignment: CDR1 SEHNR and CDR2 FQNEAQ (reference sequence). V lost 0 bases to trimming and J lost 3 bases; unmatched junction nucleotides: 13. The source of the sample is a study of cytomegalovirus exposure and HLA in healthy donors. Findings and limits, study-wide: Indistinguishable V segments, including TRBV6-2 and TRBV6-3, were excluded.

Primers included in the PCR were 60 Vbeta and 13 Jbeta primers. Profiling relied on immunoSEQ multiplex PCR, and the TCRdb table lists in-frame clones only, not all of them. The sample contains 150,000 to 200,000 clones, about three quarters of which appear only once. This sequence was found in a female donor in good health and CMV-seronegative. Specimen: PBMCs. This chain joins TRBV7-9 and TRBJ1-2; 10 bases match TRBD1. CDR3 sequence: CASSLARGPGQGFHYGYTF. In DNA form, the CDR3 reads TGTGCCAGCAGCTTAGCCCGTGGACCGGGACAGGGGTTTCACTATGGCTACACCTTC.